The 14 T cell receptor beta chains listed next were all sequenced from one sample in a study of cytomegalovirus exposure and HLA in healthy donors. PCR used 60 Vbeta primers and 13 Jbeta primers. TCRdb's copy holds only in-frame clones and misses some; the assay was immunoSEQ multiplex PCR. Counted here are roughly 180,000 clones, 82% occurring once; the ten biggest clones make up over 1.5%. The sequenced sample consisted of PBMCs. These receptors all come from a man aged 35-49 years in good health and CMV-seronegative.

The chain links TRBV5-1 to TRBJ1-6; 9 bases are a match to TRBD1. This CDR3 has 15 residues. The trim removed 0 bases at V and 9 bases at J, leaving 4 bases unmatched. The germline V gene encodes CDR1 SGHRS and CDR2 YFSETQ. The CDR3 spells CASSLGTGDGSPLHF. CDR3 nucleotide sequence: TGCGCCAGCAGCTTGGGGACAGGGGATGGTTCACCCCTCCACTTT.

The chain couples TRBV14 to TRBJ2-3; a possible D gene is TRBD2 (5 bases). CDR3 length: 16 amino acids. Germline CDR1 and CDR2: SGHDN and FVKESK. V was cut by 1 base and J by 0 bases, with 11 bases left in between. CDR3 coding DNA: TGTGCCAGCAGCCAAGTTTCGGGGTTAAGCACAGATACGCAGTATTTT. The encoded protein is CASSQVSGLSTDTQYF.

The chain employs TRBV28 and TRBJ1-1; 9 positions match TRBD1. With V trimmed by 6 bases and J by 5 bases, 4 bases remained unmatched. CDR1 and CDR2 from the germline V gene are MDHEN and SYDVKM. The CDR3 length is 13 residues. CDR3 bases: TGTGCCAGCAGAGGACAGGGGTTTACTGAAGCTTTCTTT. Protein sequence: CASRGQGFTEAFF. Full variable domain (missing parts from reference TRBV28 and TRBJ1-1): DVKVTQSSRYLVKRTGEKVFLECVQDMDHENMFWYRQDPGLGLRLIYFSYDVKMKEKGDIPEGYSVSREKKERFSLILESASTNQTSMYLCASRGQGFTEAFFGQGTRLTVV.

This clone was detected only once. The genes are TRBV5-1 and TRBJ2-1; tentative D call: TRBD1 (6 bases). There are 19 residues in the CDR3. The germline gives CDR1 SGHRS, CDR2 YFSETQ. V gave up 6 bases and J gave up 4 bases, with 29 bases separating them. The CDR3 here is CASTPLPQSGTSRYNEQFF. CDR3 nucleotide sequence: TGCGCCAGCACCCCACTGCCCCAATCCGGGACAAGTCGGTACAATGAGCAGTTCTTC.

The chain couples TRBV5-4 to TRBJ2-7; tentative D call: TRBD1 (5 bases). The CDR3 sequence is 11 residues long. CDR1 SGHNT and CDR2 YYREEE come from the germline V gene (reference sequence). Trimming stripped 0 bases from V and 7 bases from J, with 5 bases between. The CDR3 coding sequence is TGTGCCAGCAGCTTGGAGGGGGAGCAGTACTTC. Amino acid sequence: CASSLEGEQYF.

The genes are TRBV6-5 and TRBJ2-7, with D perhaps matching TRBD1 (5 bases). The CDR3 runs 13 residues. Germline V gene lookup returns CDR1 MNHEY and CDR2 SVGAGI. With 6 bases removed from V and 0 bases from J, the gap between germline ends came to 9 bases. The CDR3 spells CASRGPSSYEQYF. In nucleotides, the CDR3 is TGTGCCAGCAGGGGGCCTAGCTCCTACGAGCAGTACTTC.

The chain uses TRBV6-1 and TRBJ2-5; 7 bases are shared with TRBD2. CDR1 and CDR2 from the germline V gene are MNHNS and SASEGT. The CDR3 has 14 residues. V lost 7 bases and J lost 3; bases outside the gene matches: 8. The CDR3 protein is CASTEPGGKETQYF. The CDR3 coding sequence is TGTGCCAGCACAGAACCGGGGGGAAAAGAGACCCAGTACTTC.

The rearrangement uses TRBV7-2 and TRBJ2-7, with a weak D call TRBD2 (5 bases). The CDR3 spans 13 residues. The V gene lost 3 bases and the J gene lost 2 bases, with 8 bases spanning the gap. From germline, CDR1 is SGHTA and CDR2 FQGNSA. The CDR3 sequence: CASSFLATYEQYF. DNA for the CDR3: TGTGCCAGCAGCTTTTTAGCGACCTACGAGCAGTACTTC. The variable domain in full, completed from reference TRBV7-2 and TRBJ2-7, reads GAGVSQSPSNKVTEKGKDVELRCDPISGHTALYWYRQSLGQGLEFLIYFQGNSAPDKSGLPSDRFSAERTGGSVSTLTIQRTQQEDSAVYLCASSFLATYEQYFGPGTRLTVT.

This clone was recorded once. The chain links TRBV20-1 to TRBJ2-7, with 7 bases lining up with TRBD1. This CDR3 is built from 11 residues. Germline CDR1 DFQATT, CDR2 SNEGSKA (reference sequence). The V and J ends lost 5 bases and 9 bases, in that order; junction bases with no gene match: 7. Here the CDR3 DNA reads TGCAGTGCTCCATTACAGGGGTCGCAGTACTTC. It specifies CSAPLQGSQYF.

The chain couples TRBV29-1 to TRBJ2-7; a possible D gene is TRBD1 (5 bases). Trimming cost V 1 base and J 0 bases, with 16 bases left between them. CDR3 size: 16 residues. Germline CDR1 reads SQVTM; CDR2 reads ANQGSEA. The CDR3 region is CSVEGLARASSYEQYF. The DNA of the CDR3 is TGCAGCGTTGAAGGTTTGGCCAGGGCAAGCTCCTACGAGCAGTACTTC.

The chain links TRBV29-1 to TRBJ2-3; possible D gene TRBD1, 5 bases. The CDR3 spans 18 residues. Looked up from germline, CDR1 is SQVTM and CDR2 is ANQGSEA. Trimming removed 3 bases from V and 0 bases from J, with 22 bases in between. The CDR3 DNA is TGCAGCGTTGAGGGGCTGCTATCGGGCCTATCTAGCACAGATACGCAGTATTTT. Translating gives CSVEGLLSGLSSTDTQYF.

The chain combines TRBV6-1 with TRBJ1-1; D not certain. The germline V and J ends were trimmed by 6 bases and 5 bases, with 19 bases remaining between them. Germline V gene sequence: CDR1 MNHNS, CDR2 SASEGT. The CDR3 has 15 amino acids. The CDR3 DNA follows: TGTGCCAGCAGCCGCATGGCGGGCACGAAGACTGAAGCTTTCTTT. As protein: CASSRMAGTKTEAFF.

The chain combines TRBV6-5 with TRBJ1-4; 12 nucleotides align to TRBD1. CDR3 size: 14 residues. V trimming: 5 bases; J trimming: 8 bases; junction bases outside the gene matches: 3. The germline gives CDR1 MNHEY, CDR2 SVGAGI. CDR3 DNA sequence: TGTGCCAGCAGTGGGGACAGGGGGCTGGAAAAACTGTTTTTT. Its protein is CASSGDRGLEKLFF.

The CDR3: CASSVVDRGVDTQYF. The DNA for the CDR3 is TGTGCCAGCAGCGTAGTTGACAGGGGAGTAGATACGCAGTATTTT. This chain connects TRBV9 to TRBJ2-3, with TRBD1 identical over 8 bases. Germline values: CDR1 SGDLS, CDR2 YYNGEE. V was clipped by 0 bases and J by 5 bases; unmatched bases: 5. The CDR3 is 15 amino acids.